These T cell receptor beta chains were read from a single sample in a study of shared clonotypes between healthy human individuals. This table comes from immunoSEQ multiplex PCR, and its TCRdb copy is limited to in-frame clones, with some not included. Found here are roughly 550,000 clones, 95% to 96% of them singletons; the top ten hold 0.095% to 0.12%. Sequencing input: naive CD8+ T cells sorted from blood. The source is a woman aged 30 to 39 in good health. The CDR3 runs from the conserved cysteine through the conserved F or W. A D gene is named only where the DNA matches it firmly.

v_gene: TRBV28
d_gene: TRBD2
j_gene: TRBJ2-1
CDR3aa: CASSPLLAGGTYNEQFF
CDR3nt: TGTGCCAGCAGTCCCCTCCTAGCGGGAGGCACCTACAATGAGCAGTTCTTC

v_gene: TRBV6-6
d_gene: .
j_gene: TRBJ2-3
CDR3aa: CASSYSGDRTDTQYF
CDR3nt: TGTGCCAGCAGTTACTCGGGGGACCGCACAGATACGCAGTATTTT

v_gene: TRBV2
d_gene: .
j_gene: TRBJ2-7
CDR3aa: CASSQTGPDSYEQYF
CDR3nt: TGTGCCAGCAGTCAGACAGGTCCTGACTCCTACGAGCAGTACTTC

v_gene: TRBV2
d_gene: .
j_gene: TRBJ2-7
CDR3aa: CASSAGPSSYEQYF
CDR3nt: TGTGCCAGCAGTGCGGGGCCTAGCTCCTACGAGCAGTACTTC

v_gene: TRBV5-4
d_gene: .
j_gene: TRBJ2-7
CDR3aa: CASSTGSSYEQYF
CDR3nt: TGTGCCAGCAGTACGGGGAGCTCCTACGAGCAGTACTTC

v_gene: TRBV28
d_gene: .
j_gene: TRBJ2-4
CDR3aa: CASSGDGYIQYF
CDR3nt: TGTGCCAGCAGTGGGGACGGATACATTCAGTACTTC

v_gene: TRBV4-1
d_gene: TRBD1
j_gene: TRBJ2-7
CDR3aa: CASSHPTGAEQYF
CDR3nt: TGCGCCAGCAGCCATCCGACAGGGGCAGAGCAGTACTTC

v_gene: TRBV6-1
d_gene: .
j_gene: TRBJ2-2
CDR3aa: CASSVSNTGELFF
CDR3nt: TGTGCCAGCAGTGTGTCGAACACCGGGGAGCTGTTTTTT

v_gene: TRBV19
d_gene: TRBD1
j_gene: TRBJ1-4
CDR3aa: CASSIPTGTGKITNEKLFF
CDR3nt: TGTGCCAGTAGTATCCCTACCGGGACAGGGAAGATTACTAATGAAAAACTGTTTTTT

v_gene: TRBV10-3
d_gene: .
j_gene: TRBJ1-1
CDR3aa: CAISEGNTEAFF
CDR3nt: TGTGCCATCAGCGAGGGGAACACTGAAGCTTTCTTT

v_gene: TRBV7-6
d_gene: .
j_gene: TRBJ2-7
CDR3aa: CASSLGGGVLYEQYF
CDR3nt: TGTGCCAGCAGCTTAGGGGGCGGAGTACTTTACGAGCAGTACTTC

v_gene: TRBV15
d_gene: TRBD1
j_gene: TRBJ2-1
CDR3aa: CATSNRGPSNEQFF
CDR3nt: TGTGCCACCAGCAACAGGGGGCCCTCCAATGAGCAGTTCTTC

v_gene: TRBV2
d_gene: .
j_gene: TRBJ1-1
CDR3aa: CASSGGREAPEAFF
CDR3nt: TGTGCCAGCAGTGGGGGACGCGAGGCCCCTGAAGCTTTCTTT

v_gene: TRBV27
d_gene: .
j_gene: TRBJ2-7
CDR3aa: CASSPPGRTYEQYF
CDR3nt: TGTGCCAGCAGTCCCCCCGGGCGGACCTACGAGCAGTACTTC

v_gene: TRBV7-2
d_gene: TRBD1
j_gene: TRBJ1-4
CDR3aa: CASSTDRGDEDEKLFF
CDR3nt: TGTGCCAGCAGCACAGACAGGGGGGACGAGGATGAAAAACTGTTTTTT

v_gene: TRBV7-9
d_gene: TRBD2
j_gene: TRBJ2-5
CDR3aa: CASSRGLAAAGQETQYF
CDR3nt: TGTGCCAGCAGCCGAGGACTAGCAGCAGCGGGGCAAGAGACCCAGTACTTC

v_gene: TRBV5-4
d_gene: TRBD2
j_gene: TRBJ2-1
CDR3aa: CASSLVSSGNWDEQFF
CDR3nt: TGTGCCAGCAGCTTGGTGTCTAGCGGGAATTGGGATGAGCAGTTCTTC

v_gene: TRBV2
d_gene: .
j_gene: TRBJ2-7
CDR3aa: CASNPALVLGEQYF
CDR3nt: TGTGCCAGCAATCCGGCACTAGTACTCGGAGAGCAGTACTTC